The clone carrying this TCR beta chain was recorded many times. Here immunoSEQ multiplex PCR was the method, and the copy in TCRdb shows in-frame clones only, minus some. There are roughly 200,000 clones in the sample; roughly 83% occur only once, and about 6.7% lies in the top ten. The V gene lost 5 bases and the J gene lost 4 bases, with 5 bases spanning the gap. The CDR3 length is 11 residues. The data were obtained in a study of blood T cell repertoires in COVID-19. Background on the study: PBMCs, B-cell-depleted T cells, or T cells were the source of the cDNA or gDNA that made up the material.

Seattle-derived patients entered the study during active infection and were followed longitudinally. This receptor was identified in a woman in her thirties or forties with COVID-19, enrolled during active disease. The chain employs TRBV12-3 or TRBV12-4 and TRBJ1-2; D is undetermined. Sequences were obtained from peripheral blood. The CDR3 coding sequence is TGTGCCAGCAGTGACACCTATGGCTACACCTTC. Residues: CASSDTYGYTF.